This entry features one TCR beta chain sequence. The target antigen is unknown. These data come from a study of T cell responses to AZD1222 COVID-19 vaccine. Here immunoSEQ multiplex PCR was the method, and the copy in TCRdb shows in-frame clones only, minus some. The profile shows 96,000 or so clones, roughly 90% of them singletons. V lost 1 base and J 3 bases, leaving 10 bases between the germline ends. From germline, CDR1 is SGHRS and CDR2 YFSETQ. The CDR3 sequence is 15 residues long. Study-level points and caveats: Baseline testing showed seropositivity in only a handful of AZD1222 recipients. Unmutated variant regions are reportedly targeted by nearly half of spike-specific TCRs. Repertoire samples came only from after the peak T cell response. In a largely white British group with more females than males, clonal diversity was possibly underestimated.

This clonotype was sampled from an adult in good health. Sample: peripheral blood, taken on day 0 of AZD1222 vaccination. V and J are TRBV5-1 and TRBJ2-2; a possible D gene is TRBD2 (5 bases). CDR3 DNA sequence: TGCGCCAGCAGCTTGCGACTATCTTACACCGGGGAGCTGTTTTTT. Residues: CASSLRLSYTGELFF.